Listed below are T cell receptor beta chains from one sample, sequenced in a study of vaccination and CD4 T cells after COVID-19. One entry per CDR3 protein results from TCRdb running MiXCR on the PCR reads. The sample has 12,000 or so distinct CDR3 sequences, approximately 60% seen once. For these TCRs, the target antigens are not known. Sequencing used CD4+ T cells from blood, cultured in vitro. All receptors come from a human donor who had recovered from COVID-19. Both conserved end residues are part of each CDR3. D genes are given only for firm matches. Rows give clone size only sometimes, using once, few, many, or a class for an expanded clone.

D gene | clone size | J gene | CDR3 length | V gene | CDR3 DNA | CDR3 protein
TRBD2 | few | TRBJ2-7 | 15 | TRBV7-9 | TGTGCCAGCAGCTCGGGGACTAGCGTAATCTACGAGCAGTACTTC | CASSSGTSVIYEQYF
NA | NA | TRBJ2-5 | 15 | TRBV27 | TGTGCCAGCAGTTCACTACAGGACTACCAAGAGACCCAGTACTTC | CASSSLQDYQETQYF
TRBD2 | NA | TRBJ2-7 | 18 | TRBV18 | TGTGCCAGCTCACCGAAACCGGGACTAGCGGGAGCATTCTACGAGCAGTACTTC | CASSPKPGLAGAFYEQYF
NA | NA | TRBJ2-1 | 15 | TRBV11-2 | TGTGCCAGCAGCTTGGCAGGGTACGGCGGCAATGAGCAGTTCTTC | CASSLAGYGGNEQFF
NA | NA | TRBJ1-2 | 17 | TRBV1 | TGCACCAGCAGCCAGCAAGACAGGGTTGAGGGCTACTATGGCTACACCTTC | CTSSQQDRVEGYYGYTF
TRBD2 | NA | TRBJ2-3 | 16 | TRBV15 | TGTGCCACCAGTTCCCTGGCCCTAGCGGGCACAGATACGCAGTATTTT | CATSSLALAGTDTQYF
NA | NA | TRBJ1-6 | 16 | TRBV7-8 | TGTGCCAGCAGCTTAGTGGCCGCCTTCCAAAATTCACCCCTCCACTTT | CASSLVAAFQNSPLHF
NA | NA | TRBJ1-6 | 15 | TRBV28 | TGTGCCAGCAGTTTACGGTCTCCCCAAGACTCACCCCTCCACTTT | CASSLRSPQDSPLHF
NA | NA | TRBJ1-1 | 15 | TRBV4-3 | TGCGCCAGCAGCCAAGGCTTAGGGGAAGAAACTGAAACTTTCTTT | CASSQGLGEETETFF
NA | NA | TRBJ2-3 | 14 | TRBV5-4 | TGTGCCAGCAGCTTGGGTTTGGGCACAGATACGCAGTATTTT | CASSLGLGTDTQYF
NA | NA | TRBJ1-6 | 15 | TRBV6-4 | TGTGCCAGCAGTGATCCGGGACCCCCCGATTCACCCCTCCACTTT | CASSDPGPPDSPLHF
NA | few | TRBJ1-6 | 15 | TRBV20-1 | TGCAGTGCTAGAGATCCTGGCAGGGTCGGATCACCCCTCCACTTT | CSARDPGRVGSPLHF
NA | few | TRBJ1-5 | 15 | TRBV20-1 | TGCAGTGCTAGAGATCATGCGACTGGGAATCAGCCCCAGCATTTT | CSARDHATGNQPQHF
TRBD1 | NA | TRBJ1-3 | 16 | TRBV6-1 | TGTGCCAGCAGTACCCACAGGGGGACCTCTGGAAACACCATATATTTT | CASSTHRGTSGNTIYF
NA | NA | TRBJ1-1 | 13 | TRBV18 | TGTGCCAGCTCACCACGGGGGAACAGTGAAGCTTTCTTT | CASSPRGNSEAFF
TRBD1 | NA | TRBJ1-5 | 15 | TRBV6-2/TRBV6-3 | TGTGCCAGCGGACTTACAGGGGGTGACAATCAGCCCCAGCATTTT | CASGLTGGDNQPQHF
NA | NA | TRBJ2-5 | 14 | TRBV6-5 | TGTGCCAGCAGCTCCTCGGACCTTGACGAGACCCAGTACTTC | CASSSSDLDETQYF
NA | medium-sized | TRBJ1-2 | 15 | TRBV28 | TGTGCCAGCAGTTTACTATACGGAGGTGTCGGGGGCTACACCTTC | CASSLLYGGVGGYTF
NA | few | TRBJ2-3 | 13 | TRBV20-1 | TGCAGTGCTGTCCGGGGGAGCGCAGATACGCAGTATTTT | CSAVRGSADTQYF
TRBD2 | large | TRBJ2-2 | 17 | TRBV7-9 | TGTGCCAGCAGTAAAGGGACTAGCGAAGCGAACACCGGGGAGCTGTTTTTT | CASSKGTSEANTGELFF
TRBD2 | few | TRBJ2-7 | 16 | TRBV28 | TGTGCCAGCGCTCCGTCGGCTAGCGGGAGGACCTACGAGCAGTACTTC | CASAPSASGRTYEQYF
TRBD2 | NA | TRBJ2-3 | 15 | TRBV5-4 | TGTGCCAGCAGTCTGGGCGGACTAGACACAGATACGCAGTATTTT | CASSLGGLDTDTQYF
NA | few | TRBJ2-5 | 15 | TRBV20-1 | TGCAGTGCTAGAGATAATGTTGGGGGACAAGAGACCCAGTACTTC | CSARDNVGGQETQYF
TRBD2 | NA | TRBJ2-7 | 13 | TRBV15 | TGTGCCACACGACTAGCGGGAGGGTACGAGCAGTACTTC | CATRLAGGYEQYF
NA | few | TRBJ2-3 | 13 | TRBV7-2 | TGTGCCAGCAGCCTATCCGAAGGGGATACGCAGTATTTT | CASSLSEGDTQYF
TRBD1 | NA | TRBJ1-5 | 15 | TRBV6-5 | TGTGCCAGCAGTTATTTCGGGACAGGAAATCAGCCCCAGCATTTT | CASSYFGTGNQPQHF
NA | NA | TRBJ2-5 | 13 | TRBV7-3 | TGTGCCAGCAGCTTATTGGCACAAGAGACCCAGTACTTC | CASSLLAQETQYF
NA | few | TRBJ2-1 | 16 | TRBV7-6 | TGTGCCAGCAGCAGGGACCTAGGCCTCCCCTACAATGAGCAGTTCTTC | CASSRDLGLPYNEQFF
NA | once | TRBJ1-2 | 13 | TRBV2 | TGTGCCAGCAGTGTGCAAACTGACTATGGCTACACCTTC | CASSVQTDYGYTF
TRBD2 | NA | TRBJ2-1 | 17 | TRBV20-1 | TGCAGTGTCCTGAGGCTAGCGGGAGTCCTTACCTACAATGAGCAGTTCTTC | CSVLRLAGVLTYNEQFF
TRBD1 | few | TRBJ1-5 | 15 | TRBV6-1 | TGTGCCACATCGACCGGGGACAGGAGGGATCAGCCCCAGCATTTT | CATSTGDRRDQPQHF
NA | once | TRBJ2-5 | 13 | TRBV20-1 | TGCAGTGCTAGACCCCCCAGAGAGCAGACCCAGTACTTC | CSARPPREQTQYF
NA | few | TRBJ2-3 | 11 | TRBV19 | TGTGCCAGTAGTCACACAGATACGCAGTATTTT | CASSHTDTQYF
TRBD1 | few | TRBJ2-7 | 15 | TRBV7-2 | TGTGCCAGCAGCTTAACAGGGGGCCTATCCTACGAGCAGTACTTC | CASSLTGGLSYEQYF
NA | few | TRBJ1-1 | 14 | TRBV6-5 | TGTGCCAGCAGTTACAGCAGGGGGAACACTGAAGCTTTCTTT | CASSYSRGNTEAFF
NA | NA | TRBJ1-5 | 13 | TRBV9 | TGTGCCAGCAGCGTAGGCTGGGATCAGCCCCAGCATTTT | CASSVGWDQPQHF
NA | NA | TRBJ2-5 | 16 | TRBV15 | TGTGCCACCAGCAGAGGTGCGAGCGCCAGCCAAGAGACCCAGTACTTC | CATSRGASASQETQYF
NA | NA | TRBJ2-1 | 14 | TRBV7-3 | TGTGCCAGCAGCTTAACAGGGGGAATCAATGAGCAGTTCTTC | CASSLTGGINEQFF
NA | NA | TRBJ2-2 | 12 | TRBV19 | TGTGCCAGTAGTGGGAACACCGGGGAGCTGTTTTTT | CASSGNTGELFF
TRBD2 | NA | TRBJ2-4 | 12 | TRBV20-1 | TGCAGTGCTTGGGGACTAGGAGACATTCAGTACTTC | CSAWGLGDIQYF
NA | NA | TRBJ1-5 | 13 | TRBV19 | TGTGCCAGTAGACAATATAGCAATCAGCCCCAGCATTTT | CASRQYSNQPQHF
TRBD1 | NA | TRBJ2-7 | 14 | TRBV15 | TGTGCCACCAGCAGAGGGACAGGGTCTATCGAGCAGTACTTC | CATSRGTGSIEQYF
TRBD2 | NA | TRBJ2-3 | 17 | TRBV2 | TGTGCCAGCAGGGGGGGGACTAGCGGGAGCGGCACAGATACGCAGTATTTT | CASRGGTSGSGTDTQYF
TRBD1 | NA | TRBJ2-3 | 13 | TRBV10-2 | TGCGCCAGCGGGGACAGAAGCACAGATACGCAGTATTTT | CASGDRSTDTQYF
TRBD1 | NA | TRBJ2-3 | 13 | TRBV12-3/TRBV12-4 | TGTGCCACCCAGGGACAGAACACAGATACGCAGTATTTT | CATQGQNTDTQYF
NA | once | TRBJ2-7 | 15 | TRBV12-3/TRBV12-4 | TGTGCCAGCAGTAGGGTCAATAATATTCCCTACGAGCAGTACTTC | CASSRVNNIPYEQYF
NA | NA | TRBJ1-6 | 16 | TRBV7-2 | TGTGCCAGCAGCTTGGGCAGGGCGCACTATAATTCGCCCCTCCACTTT | CASSLGRAHYNSPLHF
TRBD2 | NA | TRBJ2-3 | 18 | TRBV6-1 | TGTGCCAGCAGTGCCGCCTTGACTAGCGGGATTCGCACAGATACGCAGTATTTT | CASSAALTSGIRTDTQYF
NA | NA | TRBJ1-1 | 13 | TRBV7-3 | TGTGCCAGCAGCGCATCCAGGGACACTGAAGCTTTCTTT | CASSASRDTEAFF
NA | few | TRBJ2-2 | 17 | TRBV3-1 | TGTGCCAGCAGCCAAGTTCGACCGGGAAGGGGCGCCGGGGAGCTGTTTTTT | CASSQVRPGRGAGELFF
NA | NA | TRBJ1-2 | 14 | TRBV5-1 | TGCGCCAGCAGCTTTACAGGCGGCAGCTATGGCTACACCTTC | CASSFTGGSYGYTF
TRBD1 | once | TRBJ2-3 | 14 | TRBV30 | TGTGCCTGGAGTGTAGGGACAGGCTTTGATACGCAGTATTTT | CAWSVGTGFDTQYF
NA | once | TRBJ2-4 | 16 | TRBV28 | TGTGCCAGCAGTCCTCAGCGACCCAGGGCCAAAAACATTCAGTACTTC | CASSPQRPRAKNIQYF